What follows are 12 T cell receptor beta chains derived from one specimen sequenced in a study of shared clonotypes between healthy human individuals. Some clones are missing from TCRdb's copy, which holds only in-frame ones; the method was immunoSEQ multiplex PCR. The profile covers about 2 million clones, with roughly 94% appearing a single time and 1% to 1.3% taken by the ten largest. Naive CD8 cells comprised CD45RO-negative, CCR7-positively selected cells, excluding terminally differentiated effector memory CD45RA+ cells. The sequenced material came from naive CD8+ T cells sorted from blood. Receptors were obtained from a man between 18 and 29 years old in good health.

This clone was seen just once. CDR3 loop: CASSNTPGELFF. CDR3 nucleotides: TGTGCCAGCAGCAACACTCCCGGGGAGCTGTTTTTT. The rearrangement joins TRBV9 to TRBJ2-2; D gene unclear. The CDR3 contains 12 residues. CDR1 is SGDLS and CDR2 is YYNGEE in the germline V gene. Trimming pared 4 bases from V and 6 bases from J, leaving 7 bases between.

The gene calls are TRBV27 and TRBJ1-1; D gene unclear. Germline V gene data show CDR1 as MNHEY and CDR2 as SMNVEV (reference sequence). The length of the CDR3 is 16 residues. V was shortened by 5 bases and J by 1 base, with 17 bases between the two germline ends. CDR3 in DNA: TGTGCCAGCAGTCTTGGACCCGTAGAGACGAACACTGAAGCTTTCTTT. It codes for CASSLGPVETNTEAFF.

This chain joins TRBV7-9 and TRBJ2-1; TRBD2 matches at 9 bases. V gave up 3 bases and J gave up 9 bases; unmatched junction bases: 6. The CDR3 is 14 amino acids. In germline, CDR1 is SEHNR, CDR2 FQNEAQ (reference sequence). CDR3 residues: CASSLMTSGPEQFF. The CDR3 nucleotides read TGTGCCAGCAGCTTGATGACTAGCGGCCCTGAGCAGTTCTTC.

V is TRBV30 and J is TRBJ2-3; 10 bases are a match to TRBD2. The CDR3 totals 18 residues. V trimming: 0 bases; J trimming: 2 bases; junction bases outside the gene matches: 11. CDR1 and CDR2 from the germline V gene are GTSNPN and SVGIG (reference sequence). CDR3 sequence: CAWSVELAGILFTDTQYF. DNA of the CDR3: TGTGCCTGGAGTGTTGAACTAGCGGGGATCTTATTCACAGATACGCAGTATTTT.

This rearrangement joins TRBV5-6 to TRBJ2-3, with no clear D. Trimming took 6 bases from V and 2 from J, leaving 10 bases between them. This CDR3 region has 13 residues. Per the germline V gene, CDR1 is SGHDT and CDR2 is YYEEEE. The CDR3 coding sequence is TGTGCCAGCACCACGACTTACACAGATACGCAGTATTTT. This sequence encodes CASTTTYTDTQYF.

The genes are TRBV4-1 and TRBJ2-3; no reliable D call. This CDR3 comprises 17 residues. Germline V gene sequence: CDR1 MGHRA, CDR2 YSYEKL. The V end was cut by 0 bases, the J end by 2 bases, with 15 bases between. The CDR3 sequence: CASSQDQVPRATDTQYF. CDR3 coding DNA: TGCGCCAGCAGCCAAGATCAGGTCCCCCGAGCCACAGATACGCAGTATTTT.

CDR3 amino acids: CASSLGHYNSPLHF. As DNA, the CDR3 is TGTGCCAGCAGTTTAGGACATTATAATTCACCCCTCCACTTT. The chain recombines TRBV27 with TRBJ1-6; D possibly corresponds to TRBD1 (5 bases). V dropped 2 bases and J dropped 4 bases, with 6 bases sitting between them. Germline values: CDR1 MNHEY, CDR2 SMNVEV (reference sequence). The CDR3 length is 14 residues.

The chain joins TRBV19 to TRBJ2-5; D could derive from TRBD1 or TRBD2 (5 bases each). This CDR3 has 12 residues. The V gene's germline CDR1 is LNHDA and CDR2 SQIVND (reference sequence). The ends were cut back, 7 bases at V and 3 bases at J, with 9 bases in the middle. CDR3 DNA: TGTGCCAGTATGGGGGTAGAAGAGACCCAGTACTTC. This encodes CASMGVEETQYF. Variable domain in full (rest from reference TRBV19 and TRBJ2-5): DGGITQSPKYLFRKEGQNVTLSCEQNLNHDAMYWYRQDPGQGLRLIYYSQIVNDFQKGDIAEGYSVSREKKESFPLTVTSAQKNPTAFYLCASMGVEETQYFGPGTRLLVL.

The chain uses TRBV14 and TRBJ1-2, with a weak D call TRBD1 (5 bases). The CDR3 sequence is 14 residues long. V was trimmed by 6 bases and J by 5 bases, leaving 16 bases between them. The V gene's germline CDR1 is SGHDN and CDR2 FVKESK. CDR3 coding DNA: TGTGCCAGCAGGGGAGACAGTCTCGATTATGGCTACACCTTC. This sequence encodes CASRGDSLDYGYTF.

The chain combines TRBV11-2 with TRBJ1-2, with a possible D match to TRBD1 (5 bases). This CDR3 comprises 14 residues. The V end was cut by 5 bases, the J end by 5 bases, with 15 bases between. Germline CDR1 and CDR2: SGHAT and FQNNGV. The CDR3 DNA is TGTGCCAGCAGCGCCGGGACTGGGTCTTATGGCTACACCTTC. Translated, it gives CASSAGTGSYGYTF.

The chain couples TRBV6-5 to TRBJ2-7, with 9 nucleotides matching TRBD1. From germline, CDR1 is MNHEY and CDR2 SVGAGI. Losses at the gene ends were 2 bases for V and 1 base for J; bases not matched to a gene: 6. This CDR3 comprises 16 residues. The CDR3 DNA reads as TGTGCCAGCAGTTACCGGGGACAGGGCGGATCCTACGAGCAGTACTTC. Amino acids: CASSYRGQGGSYEQYF.

This chain links TRBV9 with TRBJ2-7; 7 bases are a match to TRBD1. V dropped 4 bases and J dropped 4; count of bases not matched to a gene: 8. This CDR3 is 14 amino acids long. Per germline, CDR1 SGDLS and CDR2 YYNGEE. In DNA form, the CDR3 reads TGTGCCAGCAGCCCCTGGGACAGTATTTACGAGCAGTACTTC. It encodes CASSPWDSIYEQYF.